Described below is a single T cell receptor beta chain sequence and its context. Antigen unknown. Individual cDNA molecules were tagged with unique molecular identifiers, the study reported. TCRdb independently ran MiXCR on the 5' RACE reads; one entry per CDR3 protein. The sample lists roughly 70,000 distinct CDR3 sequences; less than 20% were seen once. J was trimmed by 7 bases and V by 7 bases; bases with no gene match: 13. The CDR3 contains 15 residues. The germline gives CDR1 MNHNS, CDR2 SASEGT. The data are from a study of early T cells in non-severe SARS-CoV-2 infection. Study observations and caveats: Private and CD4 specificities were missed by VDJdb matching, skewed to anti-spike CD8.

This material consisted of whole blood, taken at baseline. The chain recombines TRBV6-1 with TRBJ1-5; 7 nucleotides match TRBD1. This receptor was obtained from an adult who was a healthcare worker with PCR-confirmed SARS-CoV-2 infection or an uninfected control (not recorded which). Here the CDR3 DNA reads TGTGCCAGCACCCCGACAGGGAGGGTTCTACAGCCCCAGCATTTT. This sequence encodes CASTPTGRVLQPQHF.